This T cell receptor (beta chain) originates from a study of blood T cell repertoires in COVID-19. As for the study in general: T cells, B-cell-depleted T cells, or PBMCs supplied cDNA or gDNA.

Per the study methods: Estimation of nucleated cell counts was performed using reference gene primer amplification. Data came from immunoSEQ multiplex PCR; TCRdb stores just in-frame clones and leaves some out. V, J and clone size reflect that table, while D and trimming were determined from the DNA. The sample includes a few hundred thousand clones, 88% seen only once; the top ten take approximately 7.2%. V lost 2 bases and J lost 7; bases outside the gene matches: 6. CDR1 is SGHRS, CDR2 YFSETQ, per germline. The CDR3 is 14 residues long. The receptor was isolated from a woman aged 25 to 39 who had recovered from COVID-19. The V and J genes are TRBV5-1 and TRBJ2-1; TRBD1 matches 7 bases. The specimen was peripheral blood. The CDR3: CASSFPGQRNEQFF. CDR3 sequence (DNA): TGCGCCAGCAGCTTTCCGGGACAGAGAAATGAGCAGTTCTTC.